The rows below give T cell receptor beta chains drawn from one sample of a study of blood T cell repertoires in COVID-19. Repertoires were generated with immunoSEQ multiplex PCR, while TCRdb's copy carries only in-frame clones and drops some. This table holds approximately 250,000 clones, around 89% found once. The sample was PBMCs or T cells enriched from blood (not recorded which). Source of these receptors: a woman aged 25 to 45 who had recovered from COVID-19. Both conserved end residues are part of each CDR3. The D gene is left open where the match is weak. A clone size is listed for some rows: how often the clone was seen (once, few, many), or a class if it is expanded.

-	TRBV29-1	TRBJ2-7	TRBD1	TGCAGCGTACTCCGGGACAGGGACTACGAGCAGTACTTC	CSVLRDRDYEQYF
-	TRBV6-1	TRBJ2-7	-	TGTGCCAGCAGTGAAGCCGGGTCCTACGAGCAGTACTTC	CASSEAGSYEQYF
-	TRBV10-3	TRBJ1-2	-	TGTGCCATCAGTGAGCAGGCAGGGATGAACTATGGCTACACCTTC	CAISEQAGMNYGYTF
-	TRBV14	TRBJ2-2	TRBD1	TGTGCCAGCAGCCAAGATTTTGGGACAGTGAACACCGGGGAGCTGTTTTTT	CASSQDFGTVNTGELFF
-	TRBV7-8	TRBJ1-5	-	TGTGCCAGCAGCGCAACTCCCGGGCAGCCCCAGCATTTT	CASSATPGQPQHF
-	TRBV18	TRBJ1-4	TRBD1	TGTGCCAGCTCACCACGGGGACAGGGAAGCCACGACCCCGATTTTAATGAAAAACTGTTTTTT	CASSPRGQGSHDPDFNEKLFF
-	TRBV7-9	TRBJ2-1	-	TGTGCCAGCAGCTTAAGCCTAGATTTGGAACTTCGGAATAAGAATGAGCAGTTCTTC	CASSLSLDLELRNKNEQFF
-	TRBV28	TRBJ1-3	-	TGTGCCAGCAGTTGGGGGCCTTTACAGGGTACGGATTTT	CASSWGPLQGTDF
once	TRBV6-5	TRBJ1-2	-	TGTGCCAGCAGTTCACAGGAGCTCCATGGCTACACCTTC	CASSSQELHGYTF
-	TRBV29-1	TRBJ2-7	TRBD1	TGCAGCGTTGAAGCACAGACAGGGCCCCCCTACGAGCAGTACTTC	CSVEAQTGPPYEQYF
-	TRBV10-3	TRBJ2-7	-	TGTGCCATCAGCCTTTACAGGGACGAGCAGTACTTC	CAISLYRDEQYF
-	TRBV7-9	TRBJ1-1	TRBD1	TGTGCCAGCAGAACAGGGGCGACTGAAGCTTTCTTT	CASRTGATEAFF
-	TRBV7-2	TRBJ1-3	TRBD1	TGTGCCAGCAGCCCGACAGGGTTTGCTGGAAACACCATATATTTT	CASSPTGFAGNTIYF
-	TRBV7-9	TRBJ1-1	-	TGTGCCAGCAGCTTCCGGGGAGCTGAAGCTTTCTTT	CASSFRGAEAFF
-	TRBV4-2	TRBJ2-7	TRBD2	TGTGCCAGCAGCCAAGACCCCCACAGCGGGATACCCTACGAGCAGTACTTC	CASSQDPHSGIPYEQYF
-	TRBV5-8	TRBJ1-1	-	TGTGCCAGCAGCTTGCGGGGTTTGCCTGAAGCTTTCTTT	CASSLRGLPEAFF
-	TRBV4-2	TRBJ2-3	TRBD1	TGTGCCAGCAGACATGGACAGGCTGGGGATACGCAGTATTTT	CASRHGQAGDTQYF
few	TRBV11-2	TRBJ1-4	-	TGTGCCAGCAGCTCCCTATGGGGCTATAATGAAAAACTGTTTTTT	CASSSLWGYNEKLFF
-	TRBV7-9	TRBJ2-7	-	TGTGCCAGCAGCCCAGATTGGGGCGGCACCTCCTACGAGCAGTACTTC	CASSPDWGGTSYEQYF
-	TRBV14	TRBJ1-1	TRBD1	TGTGCCAGCAGCCACGCGTTGGGACAGGGGGCGGTCAGAGCTTTCTTT	CASSHALGQGAVRAFF
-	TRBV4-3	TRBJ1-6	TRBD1	TGCGCCAGCAGCCAAGCCGGGACAGGGGCGTCACCCCTCCACTTT	CASSQAGTGASPLHF
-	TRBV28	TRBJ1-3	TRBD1	TGTGCCAGCAGTGGACAGGGGGTTGGAAACACCATATATTTT	CASSGQGVGNTIYF
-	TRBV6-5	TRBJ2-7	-	TGTGCCAGCAGAACCGGGACAACCTTAGGGGAGCAGTACTTC	CASRTGTTLGEQYF
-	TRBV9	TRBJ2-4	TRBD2	TGTGCCAGCAGCGTAGGTGGGACTAGCGGGACCGGCATTCAGTACTTC	CASSVGGTSGTGIQYF
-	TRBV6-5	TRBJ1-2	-	TGTGCCAGCGGCACAGCCTATGGCTACACCTTC	CASGTAYGYTF
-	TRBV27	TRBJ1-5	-	TGTGCCAGCAGTCCCCTGGCCCGCAATCAGCCCCAGCATTTT	CASSPLARNQPQHF
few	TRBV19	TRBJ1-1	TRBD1	TGTGCCAGTAGTATTCTTGGGACAGAGAACACTGAAGCTTTCTTT	CASSILGTENTEAFF
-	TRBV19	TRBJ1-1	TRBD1	TGTGCCAGTAGTAGCCGCCGACAGGGGAACACTGAAGCTTTCTTT	CASSSRRQGNTEAFF
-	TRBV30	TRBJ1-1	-	TGTGCCTGGAGGAGGAGGGCGGGTGGGCCTGAAGCTTTCTTT	CAWRRRAGGPEAFF
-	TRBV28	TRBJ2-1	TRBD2	TGTGCCAGCAGTGCGGGGGGAGTGGGGAACAATGAGCAGTTCTTC	CASSAGGVGNNEQFF
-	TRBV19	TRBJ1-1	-	TGTGCCAGTAGCCCCAGGGTCAGGAACATGAACACTGAAGCTTTCTTT	CASSPRVRNMNTEAFF
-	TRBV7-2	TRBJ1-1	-	TGTGCCAGCAGCTTAGAGCGGTACACTGAAGCTTTCTTT	CASSLERYTEAFF
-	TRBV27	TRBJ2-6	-	TGTGCCAGCAGTTTATCGAGCGGGGCCAACGTCCTGACTTTC	CASSLSSGANVLTF
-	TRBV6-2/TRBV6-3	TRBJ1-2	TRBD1	TGTGCCAGCAGTCCGATACAGGGGACTGGCTACACCTTC	CASSPIQGTGYTF
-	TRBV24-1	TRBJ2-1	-	TGTGCCATACAGGGCGGGAGAAACCCTTCAGGCCGTTACAATGAGCAGTTCTTC	CAIQGGRNPSGRYNEQFF
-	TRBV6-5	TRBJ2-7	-	TGTGCCAGCCAGGAACTAGCCCCGGACTCCTACGAGCAGTACTTC	CASQELAPDSYEQYF
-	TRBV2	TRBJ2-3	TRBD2	TGTGCCAGCAGCCCGACTAGCGGGAGTACCGATACGCAGTATTTT	CASSPTSGSTDTQYF
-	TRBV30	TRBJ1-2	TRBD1	TGTGCCTGGAGTAAATACAGGGGCGGAGGCTACACCTTC	CAWSKYRGGGYTF
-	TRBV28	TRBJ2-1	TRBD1	TGTGCCAGCAGTTCGGGACAGGGGGCCTACAATGAGCAGTTCTTC	CASSSGQGAYNEQFF
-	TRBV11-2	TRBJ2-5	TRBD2	TGTGCCAGCAGCCTCTCTCTGACTAGCGGCCAAGAGACCCAGTACTTC	CASSLSLTSGQETQYF
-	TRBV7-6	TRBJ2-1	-	TGTGCCAGCTGTAGCCCCTTTGATGAGCAGTTCTTC	CASCSPFDEQFF
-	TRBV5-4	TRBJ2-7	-	TGTGCCAGCAGCTTGGTCGGACAGTACGAGCAGTACTTC	CASSLVGQYEQYF
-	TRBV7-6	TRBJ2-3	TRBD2	TGTGCCAGCAGCGCAGGCCTAGCGGGACCGGCCGCTACGCAGTATTTT	CASSAGLAGPAATQYF
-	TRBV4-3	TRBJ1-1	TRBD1	TGCGCCAGCAGCCAAGATGGTACAGGGGTAAAAACTGAAGCTTTCTTT	CASSQDGTGVKTEAFF
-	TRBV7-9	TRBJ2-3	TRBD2	TGTGCCAGCAGCTTATTTCAGCGGGACACAGATACGCAGTATTTT	CASSLFQRDTDTQYF
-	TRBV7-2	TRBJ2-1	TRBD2	TGTGCCAGCAGCTTAACTAGCGGGAGGGCTCGAGAGCAGTTCTTC	CASSLTSGRAREQFF
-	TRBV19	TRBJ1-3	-	TGTGCCAGTAGTGGAGACAGTTCTGGAAACACCATATATTTT	CASSGDSSGNTIYF
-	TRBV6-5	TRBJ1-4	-	TGTGCCAGCAGCTGGAGGCGTGCAACTAATGAAAAACTGTTTTTT	CASSWRRATNEKLFF
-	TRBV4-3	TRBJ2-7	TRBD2	TGCGCCAGCAGCCAGACAACTAGCGGGAGGGTTCCCGAGCAGTACTTC	CASSQTTSGRVPEQYF
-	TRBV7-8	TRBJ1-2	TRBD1	TGTGCCAGCAGCCCACAAACCGACAGGGTAACCCATGGCTACACCTTC	CASSPQTDRVTHGYTF
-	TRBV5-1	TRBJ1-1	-	TGCGCCAGCAGCTTGGGACTCGAGAACACTGAAGCTTTCTTT	CASSLGLENTEAFF
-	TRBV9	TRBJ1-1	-	TGTGCCAGCAGCGGCCGGACATCCCGTCAGGGCACTGAAGCTTTCTTT	CASSGRTSRQGTEAFF
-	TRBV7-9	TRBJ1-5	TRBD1	TGTGCCAGCAGCCTCCGGACAGGGAATAGCAATCAGCCCCAGCATTTT	CASSLRTGNSNQPQHF
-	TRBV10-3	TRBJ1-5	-	TGTGCCATCAGTGACCTAACCGCGGGCCAGCCCCAGCATTTT	CAISDLTAGQPQHF
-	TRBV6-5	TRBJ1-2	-	TGTGCCACCAGCCCAGGGGTCGGTGGCTACACCTTC	CATSPGVGGYTF
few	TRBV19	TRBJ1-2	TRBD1	TGTGCCAGTAGCGACAGGGCGGTTAACTATGGCTACACCTTC	CASSDRAVNYGYTF
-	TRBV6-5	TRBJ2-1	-	TGTGCCAGCAGTTATGGGAGTTCGTATCGCAATGAGCAGTTCTTC	CASSYGSSYRNEQFF